This T cell receptor (beta chain) was profiled in a study of radiation and T cells in renal cell carcinoma. This clone was seen more than once but under ten times. Germline V gives CDR1 LNHDA, CDR2 SQIVND (reference sequence). Trimming shortened V by 0 bases and J by 4 bases, and 4 bases separated the two germline ends. This CDR3 comprises 13 residues. The table came from immunoSEQ multiplex PCR; TCRdb's copy has only in-frame clones and leaves some out. The table shows approximately 10,000 clones, with roughly three fifths occurring only once. Treatment given: 15 Gy SBRT to primary tumor, nephrectomy 4 weeks later. Nephrectomy followed 15 Gy stereotactic body radiation by 4 weeks.

The TCR comes from a man aged 60 to 75 with renal cell carcinoma. Sequenced material: tumor tissue, taken from a patient whose treatment included radiotherapy and nephrectomy. The chain links TRBV19 to TRBJ1-5; D not resolved. Here the CDR3 reads CASSIDVNQPQHF. CDR3 DNA sequence: TGTGCCAGTAGTATAGATGTGAATCAGCCCCAGCATTTT.